This entry is about one TCR beta chain. The data were obtained in a study of T-cell memory formation after mild COVID-19. CDR3 length equals 13 residues. The V end lost 10 bases, the J end lost 0 bases, and 12 bases lay between the germline ends. Per the germline V gene, CDR1 is ENHRY and CDR2 is SYGVKD. Each CDR3 protein is one row after TCRdb ran MiXCR on the 5' RACE reads. This sample carries just under 50,000 distinct CDR3 sequences, 10% to 15% of them seen once, and the ten largest clones take approximately 25%. The sequence derives from a young man who had mild COVID-19 (a few samples of this study predate the infection). Cell type and time point are not known. Input material: PBMCs or a T cell subset sorted from them (not recorded which). The chain has TRBV10-3 and TRBJ1-1, with D perhaps matching TRBD1 (6 bases). The chain's CDR3 is CATQGPLNTEAFF. The CDR3 coding sequence is TGTGCCACCCAGGGGCCCCTGAACACTGAAGCTTTCTTT.